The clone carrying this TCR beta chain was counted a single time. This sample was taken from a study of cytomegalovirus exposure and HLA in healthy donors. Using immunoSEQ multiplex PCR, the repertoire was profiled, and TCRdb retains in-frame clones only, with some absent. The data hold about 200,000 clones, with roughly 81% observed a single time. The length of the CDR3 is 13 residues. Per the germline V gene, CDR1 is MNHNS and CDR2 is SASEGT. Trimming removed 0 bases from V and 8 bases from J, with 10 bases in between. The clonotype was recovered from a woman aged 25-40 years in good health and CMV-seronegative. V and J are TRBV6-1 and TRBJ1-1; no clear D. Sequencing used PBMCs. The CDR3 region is CASSEARATEAFF. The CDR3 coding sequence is TGTGCCAGCAGTGAAGCGAGGGCAACAGAAGCTTTCTTT.